Below, one T cell receptor beta chain is given with its context. Its antigen is not identified. This CDR3 spans 16 amino acids. This specimen comes from a study of cytomegalovirus exposure and HLA in healthy donors. The overall study: Most donors, less than 85% of a few hundred genotyped, fell in the Caucasian-associated ancestry cluster. Study-level points and caveats: Prior analysis indicated that the majority of TCR beta V segments exhibited productivity approximately 87% or approximately 30% of the time. The study had only CMV serostatus as immune exposure information.

Researchers ran the PCR with 60 Vbeta and 13 Jbeta primers. Repertoires were generated with immunoSEQ multiplex PCR, while TCRdb's copy carries only in-frame clones and drops some. The sample lists 35,000 to 45,000 clones, about 47% occurring once. The donors (healthy individuals) were bone marrow donors. The clonotype originates from a human donor in good health. Material: PBMCs. The V call is TRBV21-1, the J call TRBJ2-1; whether TRBD1, the table's D call, matches the DNA was not checked. TRBV21-1 is listed as a pseudogene. DNA for the CDR3: TGTGCCAGCAGCGGGAAAACAGGGGAGTCCTACAATGAGCAGTTCTTC. Residues: CASSGKTGESYNEQFF.